These 18 T cell receptor beta chains were sequenced from one sample in a study of Graves' ophthalmopathy and Graves' hyperthyroidism. RNA transcripts were the source from which TCR beta CDR3 regions were amplified. Scientists carried out first-round RT-PCR using HTBI primers and then a second-round multiplex PCR. TCRdb ran MiXCR on the multiplex PCR reads and lists one entry per CDR3 protein. The sample holds about 220,000 distinct CDR3 sequences, 20% to 25% seen once. Specimen: peripheral blood. Receptors were obtained from a woman aged 50 to 60 with Graves' ophthalmopathy.

This chain joins TRBV7-8 and TRBJ2-7; D call uncertain. Germline lookup yields CDR1 SGHVS and CDR2 FQNEAQ. V lost 6 bases to trimming and J lost 4 bases, with 13 bases between them. The length of the CDR3 is 13 residues. CDR3 nucleotides: TGTGCCAGCAGTCCCCCGTGGCGGTACGAGCAGTACTTC. Translation: CASSPPWRYEQYF.

There are many counts of this clonotype. The chain uses TRBV3-1 and TRBJ1-1; D is uncertain. The germline V and J ends were trimmed by 4 bases and 2 bases, with 8 bases remaining between them. Germline CDR1 LGHDT, CDR2 YNNKEL (reference sequence). CDR3 length equals 13 residues. DNA of the CDR3: TGTGCCAGCAGCCGTAAGCAAAACACTGAAGCTTTCTTT. Translation gives CASSRKQNTEAFF.

In its sample, this clonotype was seen many times. The CDR3 sequence: CASSSRGVEQETQYF. The CDR3, as DNA: TGTGCCAGCAGCTCTAGGGGGGTCGAACAAGAGACCCAGTACTTC. The chain employs TRBV11-2 and TRBJ2-5; D possibly uses TRBD1 or TRBD2 (6 bases each). The germline V gene has CDR1 SGHAT and CDR2 FQNNGV. This CDR3 comprises 15 residues. V lost 4 bases, J lost 2 bases, and 14 bases lay in between.

This sequence joins TRBV10-2 and TRBJ2-6; 9 bases fit TRBD1. Trimming removed 6 bases from V and 4 bases from J; junction bases left unmatched: 10. There are 17 residues in the CDR3. Per germline, CDR1 WSHSY and CDR2 SAAADI. CDR3 sequence reads: CASSDRDRVEGANVLTF. CDR3 in DNA: TGCGCCAGCAGCGATCGGGACAGGGTGGAAGGGGCCAACGTCCTGACTTTC.

This clonotype was recorded at least ten times. This chain joins TRBV2 and TRBJ1-2, with TRBD1 matching over 10 bases. Unmatched junction bases numbered 10, after V lost 4 bases and J lost 8 bases. The CDR3 has 15 residues. The germline V gene encodes CDR1 SNHLY and CDR2 FYNNEI. Written as DNA, the CDR3 is TGTGCCAGCAGTGTTCTCTTGACAGGGGGCGAAGGCTACACCTTC. Translated, it gives CASSVLLTGGEGYTF.

This clonotype was counted many times. The chain uses TRBV10-1 and TRBJ2-7; D gene uncertain. From germline, CDR1 is WNHNN and CDR2 SYGVQD (reference sequence). The CDR3 is 14 amino acids. The V end lost 3 bases, the J end lost 2 bases, and 11 bases lay between the germline ends. The CDR3 loop is CASSDETSPYEQYF. CDR3 nucleotides: TGCGCCAGCAGTGATGAGACAAGTCCCTACGAGCAGTACTTC.

In its sample, this clonotype was seen many times. The genes are TRBV20-1 and TRBJ1-1; 7 positions agree with TRBD1. This CDR3 contains 11 residues. After removal of 4 bases from V and 7 bases from J, the junction contained 3 bases not matched to a gene. Germline V lookup: CDR1 DFQATT, CDR2 SNEGSKA (reference sequence). CDR3 sequence reads: CSATGQVEAFF. The CDR3, as DNA: TGCAGTGCTACCGGACAGGTTGAAGCTTTCTTT.

V usage is TRBV20-1 and J usage is TRBJ1-1; no definite D call. The V gene's germline CDR1 is DFQATT and CDR2 SNEGSKA (reference sequence). The V and J ends lost 0 bases and 8 bases respectively, with 7 bases between them. The CDR3 contains 11 residues. CDR3 sequence (DNA): TGCAGTGCTAGAGATAAAAGGGAAGCTTTCTTT. This codes for CSARDKREAFF.

The chain carries TRBV2 and TRBJ1-5; TRBD1 is a possible D gene (5 bases). The germline V gene has CDR1 SNHLY and CDR2 FYNNEI. The ends were cut back, 7 bases at V and 5 bases at J, with 15 bases in the middle. The CDR3 length is 14 residues. The CDR3 coding sequence is TGTGCCAGCAATAAGGGGAACGTGGATCAGCCCCAGCATTTT. Its protein product is CASNKGNVDQPQHF.

This clonotype was seen repeatedly, ten times or more. The V call is TRBV6-4, the J call TRBJ1-5; 7 bases line up with TRBD1. The V gene's germline CDR1 is MRHNA and CDR2 SNTAGT. The CDR3 runs to 17 residues. J was trimmed by 0 bases and V by 6 bases; bases with no gene match: 11. The CDR3 DNA follows: TGTGCCAGCAGGCCCCGGGACAGACAGTATAGCAATCAGCCCCAGCATTTT. Residues: CASRPRDRQYSNQPQHF.

This clonotype has a count of ten or more. The chain uses TRBV3-1 and TRBJ1-5, with D perhaps TRBD1 (6 bases). V was trimmed by 6 bases and J by 6 bases, leaving 12 bases between them. Germline values: CDR1 LGHDT, CDR2 YNNKEL (reference sequence). This CDR3 spans 13 amino acids. The CDR3 is CASSLTRGQPQHF. DNA of the CDR3: TGTGCCAGCAGTTTAACCAGGGGTCAGCCCCAGCATTTT.

For this clonotype: A clone one base away is much larger, so this may be a read error. The chain uses TRBV27 and TRBJ2-5; D might be TRBD2 (7 bases). In germline, CDR1 is MNHEY, CDR2 SMNVEV (reference sequence). The CDR3 covers 19 residues. The CDR3 bases are TGTGCCAGCAGCCCGCGGCGAGGGGGGGGAGTGGGGACACAAGAGACCCTGTACTTC. Its protein is CASSPRRGGGVGTQETLYF.

This clonotype was counted at least ten times. The genes are TRBV5-5 and TRBJ2-6; D not resolved. This CDR3 region has 14 residues. V was clipped by 7 bases and J by 4 bases, with 12 bases between them. CDR1 is SGHKS and CDR2 is YYEKEE in the germline V gene (reference sequence). The CDR3 region has the DNA TGTGCCAGCGATAGGATTTCGGGGGCCAACGTCCTGACTTTC. Amino acid sequence: CASDRISGANVLTF. The full variable domain, rest sourced from reference TRBV5-5 and TRBJ2-6, is DAGVTQSPTHLIKTRGQQVTLRCSPISGHKSVSWYQQVLGQGPQFIFQYYEKEERGRGNFPDRFSARQFPNYSSELNVNALLLGDSALYLCASDRISGANVLTFGAGSRLTVL.

This clonotype has more than one count but fewer than ten. The V call is TRBV4-1, the J call TRBJ2-2; the match to TRBD2 covers 11 bases. V trimming: 4 bases; J trimming: 3 bases; junction bases outside the gene matches: 10. Per the germline V gene, CDR1 is MGHRA and CDR2 is YSYEKL. The CDR3 runs to 18 residues. This CDR3 is CASSPWGTSGGDTGELFF. In DNA form, the CDR3 reads TGCGCCAGCAGCCCTTGGGGGACTAGCGGCGGAGACACCGGGGAGCTGTTTTTT.

The chain is built from TRBV12-5 and TRBJ1-5; D unresolved. The ends were cut back, 6 bases at V and 4 bases at J, with 13 bases in the middle. In germline, CDR1 is LGHNT, CDR2 FRNRAP. The CDR3 consists of 14 residues. Written as DNA, the CDR3 is TGTGCTAGTGGCCGAAACCAAGGGAATCAGCCCCAGCATTTT. Residues: CASGRNQGNQPQHF.

This clonotype came up a few times. The gene calls are TRBV5-1 and TRBJ2-7; 7 bases are shared with TRBD1. Germline trimming cut 2 bases from V and 6 bases from J; bases unmatched to any gene: 8. The CDR3 covers 14 residues. Per germline, CDR1 SGHRS and CDR2 YFSETQ. The CDR3 coding sequence is TGCGCCAGCAGCTTCGGACAGGTAGGCTGCGAGCAGTACTTC. Translation gives CASSFGQVGCEQYF.

This clonotype showed up many times. This rearrangement joins TRBV19 to TRBJ1-5; D possibly corresponds to TRBD1 (6 bases). This CDR3 spans 15 amino acids. Germline V lookup: CDR1 LNHDA, CDR2 SQIVND (reference sequence). Between the trimmed V and J ends, which lost 4 bases and 2 bases, there was a span of 12 bases. Written as DNA, the CDR3 is TGTGCCAGTAGTAAGGGGGGCTTGGGCAATCAGCCCCAGCATTTT. This gives the protein CASSKGGLGNQPQHF.

This clonotype was seen repeatedly, ten times or more. J is TRBJ1-2 and V is TRBV6-1; D unresolved. The V gene's germline CDR1 is MNHNS and CDR2 SASEGT. This CDR3 is 11 amino acids long. V was pared by 3 bases and J by 8 bases, with 7 bases between. The CDR3 nucleotides are TGTGCCAGCAGTGAGACGGAGGGCTACACCTTC. Its translation is CASSETEGYTF.